A selection of T cell receptor beta chains follows, all from one sample in a study of regulatory T cells in long-lasting Graves disease. Using its own MiXCR run on the multiplex PCR reads, TCRdb lists one record per CDR3 protein. The sample consists of approximately 400,000 distinct CDR3 sequences, about 15% of them appearing once. The same sample was also used in a study of T cells in Graves' hyperthyroidism and ophthalmopathy.

The input for sequencing was peripheral blood mononuclear cells (PBMCs), taken at new diagnosis, from a patient treated with antithyroid drugs. The origin of the receptors is a woman in her twenties or thirties with Graves disease. The CDR3 runs from the conserved cysteine through the conserved F or W. A D gene is named only where the DNA matches it firmly.

TRBV9,TRBJ2-3,TRBD1,CASSAEGGQVTYTQYF
TRBV30,TRBJ1-2,TRBD1,CAWGTGANYGYTF
TRBV2,TRBJ2-7,-,CASRPTSDEQYF
TRBV27,TRBJ1-1,TRBD1,CASRTGHTEAFF
TRBV7-2,TRBJ2-7,TRBD2,CATLPASGSPYEQYF
TRBV20-1,TRBJ2-2,TRBD1,CSAYPGTANTGELFF
TRBV3-1,TRBJ2-7,TRBD2,CASSQVAAGTLKPAYEQYF
TRBV2,TRBJ1-4,-,CASSDGVSREKLFF
TRBV5-4,TRBJ2-7,-,CASSLAPGAAHEQYF
TRBV4-1,TRBJ2-3,TRBD2,CASSQLAGEGGAQYF
TRBV27,TRBJ1-1,TRBD1,CASSVTGGVGAFF
TRBV20-1,TRBJ2-5,-,CSARGGLRHTQYF
TRBV6-5,TRBJ2-2,-,CASSYSIGSDTGELFF
TRBV20-1,TRBJ2-2,TRBD1,CSARPQGAGMGAGELFF
TRBV5-1,TRBJ2-7,TRBD2,CASSLGRGSGSSYEQYF
TRBV28,TRBJ2-7,TRBD2,CASSPGLAVYEQYF
TRBV19,TRBJ1-5,TRBD1,CASSQGQADQPQHF